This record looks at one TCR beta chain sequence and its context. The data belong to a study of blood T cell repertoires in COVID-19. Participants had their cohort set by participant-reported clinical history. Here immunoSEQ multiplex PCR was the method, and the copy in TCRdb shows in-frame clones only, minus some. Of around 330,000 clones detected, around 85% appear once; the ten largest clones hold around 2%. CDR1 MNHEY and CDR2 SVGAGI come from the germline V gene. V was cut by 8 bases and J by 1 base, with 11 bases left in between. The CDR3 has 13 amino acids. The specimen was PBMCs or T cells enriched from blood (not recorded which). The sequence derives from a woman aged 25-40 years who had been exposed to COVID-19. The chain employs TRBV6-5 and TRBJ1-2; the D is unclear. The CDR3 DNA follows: TGTGCCAGCTATCCCCGTCTTAACTATGGCTACACCTTC. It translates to CASYPRLNYGYTF.